This T cell receptor (beta chain) was identified during a study of cytomegalovirus exposure and HLA in healthy donors. As for the study in general: Early released data had tens of millions of unique TCRs, all coming from HLA-typed donors. General observations from the study: When a later analysis was performed, an Asian-associated ancestry cluster reportedly had fewer N-insertions than the roughly 630-donor mean. Previously analyzed data showed that most TCR beta V segments were productive at a frequency of about 87% or about 30%.

Per the germline V gene, CDR1 is SEHNR and CDR2 is FQNEAQ (reference sequence). This CDR3 comprises 14 residues. V lost 1 base, J lost 5 bases, and 11 bases lay in between. To note about this clone: As yet, its antigen is unknown.

Primers for the PCR totalled 60 Vbeta and 13 Jbeta. Assay: immunoSEQ multiplex PCR; the TCRdb copy retains only in-frame clones and omits some. The sample totals over 110,000 clones. This clonotype originated in a male donor in good health and CMV-seronegative. The chain carries TRBV7-9 and TRBJ2-5; tentatively, D is TRBD1 (6 bases). The sample taken for sequencing was PBMCs. The CDR3 nucleotides are TGTGCCAGCAGCTTAGACAGGGTCATGGAGACCCAGTACTTC. It is translated as CASSLDRVMETQYF.